Listed below are T cell receptor beta chains from one sample, sequenced in a study of blood T cell repertoires in COVID-19. Clones were read by immunoSEQ multiplex PCR, and TCRdb kept only the in-frame ones, dropping some. The repertoire has 300,000 to 400,000 clones, about nine tenths of them found once; the top ten carry roughly 5.3%. Source material: PBMCs or T cells enriched from blood (not recorded which). These receptors all come from a man aged 55 to 69 who had recovered from COVID-19. Each CDR3 is given with its conserved first and last residue. A D gene is named only where the DNA matches it firmly. Expanded clones are given a class, and other clones once, few, many or no size at all.

>TRBJ2-1|TRBV6-2/TRBV6-3|TRBD1|17|.
TGTGCCAGCAGTCTGGGAACAGGGGGCCCTTCCTACAATGAGCAGTTCTTC
CASSLGTGGPSYNEQFF
>TRBJ1-5|TRBV19|.|13|.
TGTGCCAGTAGTAAAGACCCAAATCAGCCCCAGCATTTT
CASSKDPNQPQHF
>TRBJ2-2|TRBV5-1|.|14|.
TGCGCCAGCAGCCCACTAACGAACACCGGGGAGCTGTTTTTT
CASSPLTNTGELFF
>TRBJ1-3|TRBV18|TRBD1|16|.
TGTGCCAGCTCAAAGACAGGGGCCTCCTCTGGAAACACCATATATTTT
CASSKTGASSGNTIYF
>TRBJ2-2|TRBV2|.|13|.
TGTGCCAGCAGTGATCAGGGTACCGGGGAGCTGTTTTTT
CASSDQGTGELFF
>TRBJ2-7|TRBV19|TRBD2|17|.
TGTGCCAGTAGCCCGTACGCGCCTAGCGGGAGGTCCCCCCGGCAGTACTTC
CASSPYAPSGRSPRQYF
>TRBJ2-3|TRBV7-9|.|15|.
TGTGCCAGCAGCCCAGGGTTATGGAGCACAGATACGCAGTATTTT
CASSPGLWSTDTQYF
>TRBJ1-5|TRBV6-2/TRBV6-3|.|14|.
TGTGCCAGCAGCCCCTACCAGGGCAATCAGCCCCAGCATTTT
CASSPYQGNQPQHF
>TRBJ2-1|TRBV2|.|13|.
TGTGCCAGCCTAGCAGGTGACCTCGGTGAGCAGTTCTTC
CASLAGDLGEQFF
>TRBJ2-7|TRBV7-3|TRBD2|18|.
TGTGCCAGCAGCCCCTTAGCCTTTTCTAGCGGGAGCATCCACGAGCAGTACTTC
CASSPLAFSSGSIHEQYF
>TRBJ1-5|TRBV29-1|.|14|.
TGCAGCGTCTCTCAGGGTCATAGCAATCAGCCCCAGCATTTT
CSVSQGHSNQPQHF
>TRBJ1-2|TRBV27|.|15|.
TGTGCCAGCAGTTTACGTGGAGAACGGAATAATGGCTACACCTTC
CASSLRGERNNGYTF
>TRBJ1-2|TRBV19|.|13|.
TGTGCCAGTAGTATAGATCGGAGTTGGGGCTACACCTTC
CASSIDRSWGYTF
>TRBJ2-7|TRBV7-2|TRBD1|16|.
TGTGCCAGCAGCCGCCGGTCTGGGGACAGGGGCTACGAGCAGTACTTC
CASSRRSGDRGYEQYF
>TRBJ2-7|TRBV24-1|TRBD1|15|.
TGTGCCACCAGTGACCGGGACAGATTAGTAGCCGAGCAGTACTTC
CATSDRDRLVAEQYF
>TRBJ2-5|TRBV7-3|.|15|.
TGTGCCAGCAGCTTAAGTACAGGGCGACAAGAGACCCAGTACTTC
CASSLSTGRQETQYF
>TRBJ2-5|TRBV5-1|.|14|.
TGCGCCAGCAGCTTCAACAGGGACCAAGAGACCCAGTACTTC
CASSFNRDQETQYF
>TRBJ2-7|TRBV5-5|TRBD1|17|once
TGTGCCAGCAGCTTGGGGGTAGGGACAGGGGGTACCTACGAGCAGTACTTC
CASSLGVGTGGTYEQYF
>TRBJ2-7|TRBV7-9|.|13|.
TGTGCCAGCAGCTTAGGACTAGTCTACGAGCAGTACTTC
CASSLGLVYEQYF
>TRBJ2-7|TRBV7-2|TRBD2|19|.
TGTGCCAGCAGCACCCGGGCCGGGACTAGCTTATCGAGCTCCTACGAGCAGTACTTC
CASSTRAGTSLSSSYEQYF
>TRBJ1-4|TRBV6-5|TRBD1|13|.
TGTGCCAGCAGGGGACAGGGGGGAGAAAAACTGTTTTTT
CASRGQGGEKLFF
>TRBJ2-7|TRBV29-1|.|11|.
TGCAGCGTTGAGGACTCAACAACGGAGTACTTC
CSVEDSTTEYF
>TRBJ1-2|TRBV28|.|14|.
TGTGCCATCCAAGATCCCGGGGGGCCCTATGGCTACACCTTC
CAIQDPGGPYGYTF
>TRBJ2-3|TRBV28|TRBD2|15|few
TGTGCCAGCAGTTCTGCGGGAGGAGGTCCCCGTACGCAGTATTTT
CASSSAGGGPRTQYF
>TRBJ1-1|TRBV7-9|TRBD1|14|once
TGTGCCAGCAGCTTTTCCCAGGGGGAGACTGAAGCTTTCTTT
CASSFSQGETEAFF
>TRBJ2-1|TRBV19|TRBD2|14|.
TGTGCCAGTCAAGGAGCGGGGTACGTCAATGAGCAGTTCTTC
CASQGAGYVNEQFF
>TRBJ2-3|TRBV24-1|TRBD2|13|few
TGTGCCACCCAGCGGGAGGTTGCAGATACGCAGTATTTT
CATQREVADTQYF
>TRBJ2-7|TRBV19|.|13|.
TGTGCCAGTAGTAGGGCAGGGTCCTACGAGCAGTACTTC
CASSRAGSYEQYF
>TRBJ2-7|TRBV10-2|.|13|.
TGCGCCAGCAGTGTAATTCAGGGCTACGAGCAGTACTTC
CASSVIQGYEQYF
>TRBJ2-7|TRBV9|TRBD2|14|.
TGTGCCAGCAGCTTGGGGGGGGACCCTCTCGAGCAGTACTTC
CASSLGGDPLEQYF
>TRBJ2-7|TRBV7-8|.|16|.
TGTGCCAGCAGCTTAGGGGGACTCGGGCCGCCCGGGGAGCAGTACTTC
CASSLGGLGPPGEQYF
>TRBJ2-1|TRBV7-6|.|15|.
TGTGCCAGCAGCCGAGGTTGGATATCAAACAATGAGCAGTTCTTC
CASSRGWISNNEQFF
>TRBJ1-2|TRBV9|TRBD1|15|.
TGTGCCAGCAGCACCCAGACAGGGGCGGGCTATGGCTACACCTTC
CASSTQTGAGYGYTF
>TRBJ1-3|TRBV2|.|14|.
TGTGCCAGCCGGGACTTCTACTCTGGAAACACCATATATTTT
CASRDFYSGNTIYF
>TRBJ2-5|TRBV6-5|.|14|.
TGTGCCAGCCGATGGACACTTCGGGCGGAGACCCAGTACTTC
CASRWTLRAETQYF
>TRBJ2-3|TRBV19|.|16|.
TGTGCCAGTAGTCACGGACAGTGGCTCGGCACAGATACGCAGTATTTT
CASSHGQWLGTDTQYF
>TRBJ1-3|TRBV3-1/TRBV3-2|.|16|.
TGTGCCAGCAGCCAAGATATGGCAGTCGCTGGAAACACCATATATTTT
CASSQDMAVAGNTIYF
>TRBJ1-2|TRBV12-3/TRBV12-4|.|13|.
TGTGCCAGCAGATCAGGGGTGAGCTATGGCTACACCTTC
CASRSGVSYGYTF
>TRBJ2-5|TRBV5-1|TRBD1|13|.
TGCGCCAGCAGCTTTAACTACAGGGGGGACCAGTACTTC
CASSFNYRGDQYF